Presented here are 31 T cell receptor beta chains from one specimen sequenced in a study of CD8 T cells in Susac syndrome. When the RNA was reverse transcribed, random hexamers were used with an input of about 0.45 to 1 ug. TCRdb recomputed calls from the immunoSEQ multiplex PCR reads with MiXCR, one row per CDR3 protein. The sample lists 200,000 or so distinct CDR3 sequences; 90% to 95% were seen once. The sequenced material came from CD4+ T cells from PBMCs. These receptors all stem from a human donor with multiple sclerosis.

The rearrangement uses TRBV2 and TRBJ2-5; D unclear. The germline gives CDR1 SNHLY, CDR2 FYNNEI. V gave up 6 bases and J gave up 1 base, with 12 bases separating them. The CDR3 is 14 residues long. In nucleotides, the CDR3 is TGTGCCAGCAGCGGGCTAACCCGCCAAGAGACCCAGTACTTC. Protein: CASSGLTRQETQYF.

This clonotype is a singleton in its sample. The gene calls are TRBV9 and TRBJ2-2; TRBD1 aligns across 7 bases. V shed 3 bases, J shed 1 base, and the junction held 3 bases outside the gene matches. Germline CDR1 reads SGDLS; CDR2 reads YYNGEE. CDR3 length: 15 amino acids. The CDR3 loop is CASSARTGNTGELFF. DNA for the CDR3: TGTGCCAGCAGCGCTCGGACAGGGAACACCGGGGAGCTGTTTTTT.

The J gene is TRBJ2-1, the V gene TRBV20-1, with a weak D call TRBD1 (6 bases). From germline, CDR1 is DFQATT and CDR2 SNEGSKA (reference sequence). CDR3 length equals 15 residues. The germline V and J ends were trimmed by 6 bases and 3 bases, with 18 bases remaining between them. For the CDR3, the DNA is TGCAGTGCCCCCTCGGAAACAGGGTTCTACAATGAGCAGTTCTTC. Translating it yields CSAPSETGFYNEQFF.

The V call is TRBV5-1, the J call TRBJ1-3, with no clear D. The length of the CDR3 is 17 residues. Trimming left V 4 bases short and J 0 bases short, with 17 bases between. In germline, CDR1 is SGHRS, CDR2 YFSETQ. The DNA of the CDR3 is TGCGCCAGCAGCACATACTCAGGCCTAGACTCTGGAAACACCATATATTTT. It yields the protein CASSTYSGLDSGNTIYF.

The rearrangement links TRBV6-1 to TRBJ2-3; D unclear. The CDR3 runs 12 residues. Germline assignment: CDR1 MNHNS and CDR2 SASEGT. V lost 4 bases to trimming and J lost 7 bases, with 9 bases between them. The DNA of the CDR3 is TGTGCCAGCAGTGCCCCTGCCTATACGCAGTATTTT. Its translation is CASSAPAYTQYF.

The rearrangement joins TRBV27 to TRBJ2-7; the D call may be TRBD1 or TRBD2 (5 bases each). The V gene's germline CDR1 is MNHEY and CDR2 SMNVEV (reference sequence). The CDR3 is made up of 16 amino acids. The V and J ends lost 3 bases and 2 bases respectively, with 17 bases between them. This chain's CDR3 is CASSFRFPGLTYEQYF. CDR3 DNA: TGTGCCAGCAGTTTCCGCTTCCCGGGGCTCACCTACGAGCAGTACTTC.

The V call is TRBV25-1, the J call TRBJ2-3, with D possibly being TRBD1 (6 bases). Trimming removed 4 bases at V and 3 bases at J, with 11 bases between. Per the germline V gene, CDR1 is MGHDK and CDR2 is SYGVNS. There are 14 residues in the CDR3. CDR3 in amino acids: CASSGLQGTDTQYF. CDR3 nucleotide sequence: TGTGCCAGCAGTGGACTACAGGGAACAGATACGCAGTATTTT.

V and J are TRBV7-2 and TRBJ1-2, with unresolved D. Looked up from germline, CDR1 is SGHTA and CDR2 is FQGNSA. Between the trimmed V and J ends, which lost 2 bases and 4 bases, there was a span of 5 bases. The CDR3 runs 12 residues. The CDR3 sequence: CASSLRLYGYTF. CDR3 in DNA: TGTGCCAGCAGCTTAAGGCTCTATGGCTACACCTTC. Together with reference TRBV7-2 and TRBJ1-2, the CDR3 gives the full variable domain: GAGVSQSPSNKVTEKGKDVELRCDPISGHTALYWYRQSLGQGLEFLIYFQGNSAPDKSGLPSDRFSAERTGGSVSTLTIQRTQQEDSAVYLCASSLRLYGYTFGSGTRLTVV.

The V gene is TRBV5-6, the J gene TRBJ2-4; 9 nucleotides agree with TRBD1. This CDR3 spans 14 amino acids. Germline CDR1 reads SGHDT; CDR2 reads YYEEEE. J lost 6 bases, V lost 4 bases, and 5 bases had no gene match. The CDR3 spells CASSTLDRGNIQYF. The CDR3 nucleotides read TGTGCCAGCAGCACCCTGGACAGGGGAAACATTCAGTACTTC.

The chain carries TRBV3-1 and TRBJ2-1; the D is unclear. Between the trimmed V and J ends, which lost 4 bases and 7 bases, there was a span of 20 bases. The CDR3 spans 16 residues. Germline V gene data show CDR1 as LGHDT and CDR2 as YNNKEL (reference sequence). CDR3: CASSRDSHAYQNEQFF. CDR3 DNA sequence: TGTGCCAGCAGCCGCGACTCGCACGCGTATCAAAATGAGCAGTTCTTC.

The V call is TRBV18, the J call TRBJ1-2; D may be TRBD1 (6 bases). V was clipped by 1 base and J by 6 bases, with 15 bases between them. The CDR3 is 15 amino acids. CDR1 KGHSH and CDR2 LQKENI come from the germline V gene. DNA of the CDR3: TGTGCCAGCTCACCACGGGACACCAGGAGCGATGGCTACACCTTC. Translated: CASSPRDTRSDGYTF.

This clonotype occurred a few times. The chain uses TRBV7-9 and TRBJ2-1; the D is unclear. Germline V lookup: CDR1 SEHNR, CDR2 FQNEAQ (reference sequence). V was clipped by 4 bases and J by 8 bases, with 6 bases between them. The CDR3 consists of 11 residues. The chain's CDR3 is CASSSLDEQFF. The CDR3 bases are TGTGCCAGCAGCTCCTTGGATGAGCAGTTCTTC.

The CDR3 coding sequence is TGCGCCAGCAGCGCTTATACAGGGACCTACGAGCAGTACTTC. Protein sequence: CASSAYTGTYEQYF. J is TRBJ2-7 and V is TRBV5-1, with TRBD1 as a possible D gene (6 bases). Germline-derived CDR1 and CDR2 are SGHRS and YFSETQ. Trimming removed 4 bases at V and 2 bases at J, with 13 bases between. The CDR3 is 14 residues long.

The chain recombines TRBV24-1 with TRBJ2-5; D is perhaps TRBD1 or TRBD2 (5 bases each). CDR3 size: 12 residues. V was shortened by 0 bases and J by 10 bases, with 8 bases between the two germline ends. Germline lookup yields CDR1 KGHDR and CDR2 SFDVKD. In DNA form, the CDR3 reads TGTGCCACCAGTGATTTGGGGGGTCACCAGTACTTC. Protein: CATSDLGGHQYF.

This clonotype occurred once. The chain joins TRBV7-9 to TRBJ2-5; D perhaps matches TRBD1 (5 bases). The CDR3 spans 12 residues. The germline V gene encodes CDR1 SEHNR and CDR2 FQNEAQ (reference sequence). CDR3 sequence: CACGAFQETQYF. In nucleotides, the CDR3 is TGTGCTTGTGGGGCTTTCCAAGAGACCCAGTACTTC.

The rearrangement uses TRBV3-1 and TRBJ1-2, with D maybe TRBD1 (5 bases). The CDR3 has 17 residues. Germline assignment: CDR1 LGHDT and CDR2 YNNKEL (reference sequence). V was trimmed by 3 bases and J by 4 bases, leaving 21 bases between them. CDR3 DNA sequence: TGTGCCAGCAGCCAGGGGGGATCTGAGGCGTTCGTCTATGGCTACACCTTC. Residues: CASSQGGSEAFVYGYTF.

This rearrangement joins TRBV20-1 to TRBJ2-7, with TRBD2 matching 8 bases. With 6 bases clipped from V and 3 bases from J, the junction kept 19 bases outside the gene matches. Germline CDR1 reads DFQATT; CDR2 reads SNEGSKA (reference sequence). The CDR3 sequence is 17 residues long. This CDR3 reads CSAIPLFEARGGYEQYF. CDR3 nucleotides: TGCAGTGCCATCCCTCTATTCGAGGCCCGGGGGGGCTACGAGCAGTACTTC.

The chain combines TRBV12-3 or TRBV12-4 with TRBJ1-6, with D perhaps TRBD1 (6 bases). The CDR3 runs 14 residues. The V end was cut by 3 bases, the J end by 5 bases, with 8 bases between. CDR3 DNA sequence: TGTGCCAGCAGTTTCGGACAGAATAATTCACCCCTCCACTTT. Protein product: CASSFGQNNSPLHF.

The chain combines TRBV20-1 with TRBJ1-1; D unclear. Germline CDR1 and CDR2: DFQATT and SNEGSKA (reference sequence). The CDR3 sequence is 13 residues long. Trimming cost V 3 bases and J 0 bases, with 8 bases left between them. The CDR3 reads CSASDWMNTEAFF. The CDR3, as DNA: TGCAGTGCTAGTGACTGGATGAACACTGAAGCTTTCTTT.

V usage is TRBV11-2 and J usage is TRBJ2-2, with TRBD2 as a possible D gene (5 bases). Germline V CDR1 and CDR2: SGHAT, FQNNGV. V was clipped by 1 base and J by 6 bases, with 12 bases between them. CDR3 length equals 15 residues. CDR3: CASSLAGSWAGELFF. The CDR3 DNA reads TGTGCCAGCAGCTTAGCGGGGAGTTGGGCCGGGGAGCTGTTTTTT.

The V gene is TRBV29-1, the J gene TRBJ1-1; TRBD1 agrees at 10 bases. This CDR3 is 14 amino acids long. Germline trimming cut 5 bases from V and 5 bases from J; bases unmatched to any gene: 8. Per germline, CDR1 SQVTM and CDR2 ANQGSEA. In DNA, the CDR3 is TGCAGCGTTCTAGAGGGACAGGGGAGAACTGAAGCTTTCTTT. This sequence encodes CSVLEGQGRTEAFF.

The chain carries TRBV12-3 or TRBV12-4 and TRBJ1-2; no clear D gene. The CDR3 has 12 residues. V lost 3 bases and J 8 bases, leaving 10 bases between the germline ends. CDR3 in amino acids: CASSLKGGGYTF. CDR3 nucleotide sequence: TGTGCCAGCAGTTTGAAGGGCGGAGGCTACACCTTC.

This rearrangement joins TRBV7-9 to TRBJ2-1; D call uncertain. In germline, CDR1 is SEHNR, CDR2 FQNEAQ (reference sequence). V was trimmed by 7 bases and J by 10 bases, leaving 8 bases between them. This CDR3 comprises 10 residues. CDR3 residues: CASTNGEQFF. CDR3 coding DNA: TGTGCCAGCACCAACGGGGAGCAGTTCTTC.

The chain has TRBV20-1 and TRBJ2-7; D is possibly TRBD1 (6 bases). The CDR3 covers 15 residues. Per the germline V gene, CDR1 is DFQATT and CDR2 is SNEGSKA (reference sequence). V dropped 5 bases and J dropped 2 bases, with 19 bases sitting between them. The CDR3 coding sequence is TGCAGTGCTGAGCTCTACAGGGCATTCACCTACGAGCAGTACTTC. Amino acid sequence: CSAELYRAFTYEQYF.

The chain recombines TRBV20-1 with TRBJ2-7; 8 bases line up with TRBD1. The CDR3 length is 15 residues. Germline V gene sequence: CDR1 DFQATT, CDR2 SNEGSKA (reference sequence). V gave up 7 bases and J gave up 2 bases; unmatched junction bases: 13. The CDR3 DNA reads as TGCAGTGTTTTCAGTCGGGGGACAGGAACCTACGAGCAGTACTTC. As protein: CSVFSRGTGTYEQYF.

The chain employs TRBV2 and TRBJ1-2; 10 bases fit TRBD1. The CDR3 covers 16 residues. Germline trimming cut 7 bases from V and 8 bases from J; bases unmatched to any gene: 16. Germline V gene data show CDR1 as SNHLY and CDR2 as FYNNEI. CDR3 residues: CASTFHKTTGGKGYTF. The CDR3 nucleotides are TGTGCCAGCACCTTCCACAAAACGACAGGGGGCAAAGGCTACACCTTC.

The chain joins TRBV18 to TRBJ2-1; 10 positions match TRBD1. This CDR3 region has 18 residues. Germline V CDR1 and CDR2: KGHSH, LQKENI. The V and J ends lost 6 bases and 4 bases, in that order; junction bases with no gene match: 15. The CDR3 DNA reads TGTGCCAGCTCCCGCGATCCGGGACAGGGGTCAATGTACAATGAGCAGTTCTTC. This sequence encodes CASSRDPGQGSMYNEQFF.

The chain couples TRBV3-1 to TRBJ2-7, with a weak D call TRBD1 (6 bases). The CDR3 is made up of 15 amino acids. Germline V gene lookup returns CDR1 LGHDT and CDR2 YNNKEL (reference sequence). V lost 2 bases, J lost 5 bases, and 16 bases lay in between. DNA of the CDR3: TGTGCCAGCAGCCAATTCGCCTGGGGGCAGGACGAGCAGTACTTC. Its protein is CASSQFAWGQDEQYF.

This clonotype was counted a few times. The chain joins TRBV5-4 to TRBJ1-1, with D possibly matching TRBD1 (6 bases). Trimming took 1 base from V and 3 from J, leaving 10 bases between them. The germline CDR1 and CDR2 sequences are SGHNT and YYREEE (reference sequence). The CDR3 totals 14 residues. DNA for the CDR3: TGTGCCAGCAGCTTGATTAGGGGGGACACTGAAGCTTTCTTT. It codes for CASSLIRGDTEAFF. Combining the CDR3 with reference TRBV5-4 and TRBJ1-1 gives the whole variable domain ETGVTQSPTHLIKTRGQQVTLRCSSQSGHNTVSWYQQALGQGPQFIFQYYREEENGRGNFPPRFSGLQFPNYSSELNVNALELDDSALYLCASSLIRGDTEAFFGQGTRLTVV.

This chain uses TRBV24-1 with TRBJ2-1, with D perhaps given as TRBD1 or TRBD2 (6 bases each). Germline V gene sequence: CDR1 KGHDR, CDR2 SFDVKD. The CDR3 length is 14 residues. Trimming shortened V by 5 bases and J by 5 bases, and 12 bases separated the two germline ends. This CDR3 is CATSVGGRNNEQFF. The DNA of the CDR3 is TGTGCCACCAGTGTGGGGGGCCGAAACAATGAGCAGTTCTTC.

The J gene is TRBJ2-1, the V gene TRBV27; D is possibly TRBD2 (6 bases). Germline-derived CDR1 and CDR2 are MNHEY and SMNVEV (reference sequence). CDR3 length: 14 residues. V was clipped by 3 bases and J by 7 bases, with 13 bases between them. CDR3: CASSFAFGGNEQFF. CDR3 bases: TGTGCCAGCAGTTTCGCGTTCGGAGGGAATGAGCAGTTCTTC.